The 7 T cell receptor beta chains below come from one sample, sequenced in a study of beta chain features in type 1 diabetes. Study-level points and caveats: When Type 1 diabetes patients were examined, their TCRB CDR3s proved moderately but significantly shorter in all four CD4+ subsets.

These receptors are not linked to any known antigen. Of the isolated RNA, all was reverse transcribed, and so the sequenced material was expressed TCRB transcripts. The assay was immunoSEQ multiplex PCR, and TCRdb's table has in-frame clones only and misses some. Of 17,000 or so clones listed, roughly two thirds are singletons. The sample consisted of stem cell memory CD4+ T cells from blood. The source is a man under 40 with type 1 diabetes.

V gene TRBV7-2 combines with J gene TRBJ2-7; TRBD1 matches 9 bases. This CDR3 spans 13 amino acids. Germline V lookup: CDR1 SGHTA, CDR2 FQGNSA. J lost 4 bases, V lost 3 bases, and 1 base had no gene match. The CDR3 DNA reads TGTGCCAGCAGCTTCGGACAGGGGTACGAGCAGTACTTC. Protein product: CASSFGQGYEQYF.

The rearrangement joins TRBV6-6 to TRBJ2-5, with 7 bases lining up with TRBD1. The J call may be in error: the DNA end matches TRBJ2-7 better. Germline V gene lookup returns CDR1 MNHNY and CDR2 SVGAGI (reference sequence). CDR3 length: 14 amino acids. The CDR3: CASSLDRVSSEQYF. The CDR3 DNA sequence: TGTGCCAGCAGCCTCGACAGGGTGTCAAGCGAGCAGTACTTC.

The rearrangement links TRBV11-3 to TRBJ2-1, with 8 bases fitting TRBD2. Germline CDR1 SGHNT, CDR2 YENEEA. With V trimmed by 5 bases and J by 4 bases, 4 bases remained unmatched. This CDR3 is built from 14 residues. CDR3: CASSAGGDYNEQFF. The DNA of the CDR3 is TGTGCCAGCAGCGCCGGGGGGGATTACAATGAGCAGTTCTTC.

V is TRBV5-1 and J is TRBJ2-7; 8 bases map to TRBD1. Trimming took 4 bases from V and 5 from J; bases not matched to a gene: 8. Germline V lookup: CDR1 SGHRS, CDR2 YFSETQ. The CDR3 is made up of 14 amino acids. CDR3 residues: CASSPGTGSNEQYF. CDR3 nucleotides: TGCGCCAGCAGCCCCGGGACAGGCTCAAACGAGCAGTACTTC.

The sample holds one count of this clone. The CDR3: CASSLARENTEAFF. In DNA, the CDR3 is TGTGCCAGCAGTTTAGCCAGGGAAAACACTGAAGCTTTCTTT. The chain has TRBV27 and TRBJ1-1; D possibly corresponds to TRBD1 (5 bases). V shed 2 bases and J shed 2 bases, with 9 bases lying between them. The CDR3 spans 14 residues. Germline V gene sequence: CDR1 MNHEY, CDR2 SMNVEV (reference sequence).

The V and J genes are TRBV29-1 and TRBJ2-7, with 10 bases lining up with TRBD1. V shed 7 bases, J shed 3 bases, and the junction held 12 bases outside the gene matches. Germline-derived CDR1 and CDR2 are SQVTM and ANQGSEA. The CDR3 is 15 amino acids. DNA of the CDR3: TGCAGCGCCAGAGGAGGTAGGGACAGGGGCTACGAGCAGTACTTC. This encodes CSARGGRDRGYEQYF.

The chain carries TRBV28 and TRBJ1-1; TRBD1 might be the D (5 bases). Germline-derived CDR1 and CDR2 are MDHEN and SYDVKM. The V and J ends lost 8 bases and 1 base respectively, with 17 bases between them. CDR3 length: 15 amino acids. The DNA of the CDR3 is TGTGCCAGCTGCGCCCATTCCGGGGGGAACACTGAAGCTTTCTTT. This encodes CASCAHSGGNTEAFF.